The 2 T cell receptor beta chains below were found in one sample sequenced in a study of blood T cell repertoires in COVID-19. Sequenced by immunoSEQ multiplex PCR; TCRdb stores in-frame clones only, minus some. The profile shows 100,000 to 150,000 clones, around nine tenths of them singletons. The sequencing sample was made of peripheral blood. The receptor source for this set is a human donor in a cohort sampled during active COVID-19.

This rearrangement joins TRBV2 to TRBJ1-1, with TRBD1 identical over 8 bases. CDR3 length: 14 residues. V was pared by 6 bases and J by 1 base, with 4 bases of the junction left unmatched. Germline V gene data show CDR1 as SNHLY and CDR2 as FYNNEI. CDR3: CASRPTGANTEAFF. In nucleotides, the CDR3 is TGTGCCAGCAGGCCGACAGGGGCGAACACTGAAGCTTTCTTT. Looking up the rest from reference TRBV2 and TRBJ1-1 gives the full variable domain: EPEVTQTPSHQVTQMGQEVILRCVPISNHLYFYWYRQILGQKVEFLVSFYNNEISEKSEIFDDQFSVERPDGSNFTLKIRSTKLEDSAMYFCASRPTGANTEAFFGQGTRLTVV.

The J gene is TRBJ2-3, the V gene TRBV5-4, with TRBD1 matching over 12 bases. V shed 3 bases, J shed 2 bases, and the junction held 4 bases outside the gene matches. Germline CDR1 and CDR2: SGHNT and YYREEE (reference sequence). CDR3 length: 16 amino acids. CDR3 DNA sequence: TGTGCCAGCAGCTCCCCGGGACAGGGGGCCACAGATACGCAGTATTTT. Its protein product is CASSSPGQGATDTQYF.